Below, 27 T cell receptor beta chains from the same sample are listed, as sequenced in a study of a mutant IDH1 vaccine in newly diagnosed glioma. Time point denoted: baseline, week 1 (first vaccination visit). Indicated treatment: pre-vaccination baseline after standard-of-care therapy. The protocol was immunoSEQ multiplex PCR, while the TCRdb copy is restricted to in-frame clones and leaves out a portion. The sample contains around 100,000 clones, over 70% of which appear only once. Specimen: PBMCs, collected from a glioma patient treated with radiotherapy, temozolomide or both. All receptors come from a man in his forties with glioma. Some clones in this sample may be carry-over from other donors' samples.

The chain is built from TRBV2 and TRBJ1-1; D call uncertain. Germline CDR1 and CDR2: SNHLY and FYNNEI. Trimming removed 6 bases at V and 0 bases at J, with 5 bases between. CDR3 length: 12 amino acids. The CDR3 sequence is CASSRLNTEAFF. The DNA for the CDR3 is TGTGCCAGCAGCCGGTTGAACACTGAAGCTTTCTTT.

The rearrangement joins TRBV25-1 to TRBJ1-2; D may be TRBD1 (6 bases). V gave up 2 bases and J gave up 2 bases, with 12 bases separating them. Germline values: CDR1 MGHDK, CDR2 SYGVNS. CDR3 length: 15 amino acids. The CDR3 reads CASSEGGGPNYGYTF. CDR3 in DNA: TGTGCCAGCAGTGAAGGGGGGGGGCCAAACTATGGCTACACCTTC.

There are a few counts of this clone. V and J are TRBV5-6 and TRBJ2-7, with 7 positions matching TRBD1. This CDR3 contains 13 residues. Germline V gene lookup returns CDR1 SGHDT and CDR2 YYEEEE. The junction had 9 bases not matched to a gene; V was cut back by 5 bases and J by 7 bases. CDR3 loop: CASRRAGGREQYF. In DNA, the CDR3 is TGTGCCAGCAGACGGGCAGGGGGTCGGGAGCAGTACTTC.

V is TRBV19 and J is TRBJ2-4, with 10 bases matching TRBD2. Germline assignment: CDR1 LNHDA and CDR2 SQIVND (reference sequence). The CDR3 is 19 residues long. Trimming took 10 bases from V and 0 from J; bases not matched to a gene: 18. The DNA of the CDR3 is TGTGCCACCTCAAGGGCTACTAGCGGGGCCCGGGGAGCCAAAAACATTCAGTACTTC. Its protein is CATSRATSGARGAKNIQYF.

The chain couples TRBV28 to TRBJ1-6; D is undetermined. Germline V gene sequence: CDR1 MDHEN, CDR2 SYDVKM. This CDR3 region has 13 residues. Trimming took off 9 bases at V and 3 bases at J, with 9 bases between the two ends. The DNA for the CDR3 is TGTGCCAGTAACATGGACTATAATTCACCCCTCCACTTT. Translated, it gives CASNMDYNSPLHF. Using reference TRBV28 and TRBJ1-6 for the parts outside the CDR3, the full variable domain is DVKVTQSSRYLVKRTGEKVFLECVQDMDHENMFWYRQDPGLGLRLIYFSYDVKMKEKGDIPEGYSVSREKKERFSLILESASTNQTSMYLCASNMDYNSPLHFGNGTRLTVT.

The chain employs TRBV10-3 and TRBJ2-1; maybe TRBD2 (6 bases). There are 16 residues in the CDR3. V dropped 2 bases and J dropped 0 bases, with 11 bases sitting between them. The V gene's germline CDR1 is ENHRY and CDR2 SYGVKD. DNA for the CDR3: TGTGCCATCAGTGAGGGGGTGGGGGGCTCCTACAATGAGCAGTTCTTC. This codes for CAISEGVGGSYNEQFF.

CDR3 residues: CASSGGDRLNSPLHF. DNA for the CDR3: TGTGCCAGTAGTGGAGGGGACAGACTAAATTCACCCCTCCACTTT. The genes are TRBV19 and TRBJ1-6, with TRBD1 matching 7 bases. With 5 bases clipped from V and 7 bases from J, the junction kept 8 bases outside the gene matches. The CDR3 consists of 15 residues. The germline gives CDR1 LNHDA, CDR2 SQIVND (reference sequence). Variable domain in full (rest from reference TRBV19 and TRBJ1-6): DGGITQSPKYLFRKEGQNVTLSCEQNLNHDAMYWYRQDPGQGLRLIYYSQIVNDFQKGDIAEGYSVSREKKESFPLTVTSAQKNPTAFYLCASSGGDRLNSPLHFGNGTRLTVT.

This clone was seen just once. The V call is TRBV10-3, the J call TRBJ2-2; D unresolved. Trimming left V 11 bases short and J 2 bases short, with 12 bases between. The CDR3 has 13 residues. Germline CDR1 and CDR2: ENHRY and SYGVKD. The CDR3 nucleotides read TGTGCCGTCGGCGCTTTCAACACCGGGGAGCTGTTTTTT. This gives the protein CAVGAFNTGELFF.

This chain links TRBV14 with TRBJ1-1; TRBD1 matches at 9 bases. The CDR3 length is 18 residues. Per the germline V gene, CDR1 is SGHDN and CDR2 is FVKESK. Unmatched junction bases numbered 13, after V lost 3 bases and J lost 2 bases. The CDR3 loop reads CASSQNPGTGWGNTEAFF. CDR3 bases: TGTGCCAGCAGCCAGAATCCCGGGACAGGGTGGGGAAACACTGAAGCTTTCTTT.

The V and J genes are TRBV6-5 and TRBJ1-6, with D tentatively TRBD1 (6 bases). The CDR3 has 16 amino acids. Per the germline V gene, CDR1 is MNHEY and CDR2 is SVGAGI. V lost 3 bases, J lost 7 bases, and 16 bases lay in between. Here the CDR3 reads CASSYVRGSTNSPLHF. CDR3 bases: TGTGCCAGCAGTTATGTCAGGGGATCCACGAATTCACCCCTCCACTTT.

The J gene is TRBJ1-1, the V gene TRBV2, with 7 bases matching TRBD1. Germline V CDR1 and CDR2: SNHLY, FYNNEI. The CDR3 is 14 residues long. Trimming took 8 bases from V and 0 from J; bases not matched to a gene: 6. CDR3 sequence (DNA): TGTGCCAGCGGTAGGACAGGAATGAACACTGAAGCTTTCTTT. Translation: CASGRTGMNTEAFF.

V usage is TRBV5-1 and J usage is TRBJ1-6; no definite D call. V gave up 3 bases and J gave up 9 bases, with 22 bases separating them. CDR1 is SGHRS, CDR2 YFSETQ, per germline. The CDR3 length is 17 residues. In DNA form, the CDR3 reads TGCGCCAGCAGCTCAGGACCCAACCAACAGAGACCTTCACCCCTCCACTTT. Translation gives CASSSGPNQQRPSPLHF.

J is TRBJ2-7 and V is TRBV13; D is perhaps TRBD2 (6 bases). The CDR3 is made up of 14 amino acids. CDR1 and CDR2 (germline): PRHDT, FYEKMQ (reference sequence). The V end lost 1 base, the J end lost 6 bases, and 13 bases lay between the germline ends. The CDR3 spells CASSLASLGGEQYF. CDR3 nucleotide sequence: TGTGCCAGCAGCTTAGCTAGCCTCGGGGGCGAGCAGTACTTC.

The chain employs TRBV10-3 and TRBJ2-5, with 10 positions matching TRBD2. Germline V lookup: CDR1 ENHRY, CDR2 SYGVKD. The V gene end was trimmed by 10 bases and the J gene end by 7 bases; junction bases not matched to a gene: 12. The CDR3 extends over 14 amino acids. The CDR3 reads CATRDRLAGGTQYF. CDR3 DNA sequence: TGTGCCACCCGGGACCGACTAGCGGGCGGGACCCAGTACTTC.

The chain couples TRBV29-1 to TRBJ2-7, with D possibly being TRBD1 (5 bases). Trimming removed 5 bases from V and 0 bases from J, with 8 bases in between. CDR1 and CDR2 from the germline V gene are SQVTM and ANQGSEA. CDR3 length: 12 residues. CDR3 loop: CSVLQGSYEQYF. The CDR3 region has the DNA TGCAGCGTTCTCCAGGGCTCCTACGAGCAGTACTTC.

The chain joins TRBV2 to TRBJ1-2, with TRBD1 identical over 9 bases. The CDR3 is 13 residues long. Germline V CDR1 and CDR2: SNHLY, FYNNEI. J lost 6 bases, V lost 6 bases, and 5 bases had no gene match. The CDR3 sequence: CASSEQGADGYTF. Written as DNA, the CDR3 is TGTGCCAGCAGCGAACAGGGGGCGGATGGCTACACCTTC.

This clone was recorded once. The chain combines TRBV7-8 with TRBJ1-1; D possibly corresponds to TRBD1 (6 bases). V dropped 4 bases and J dropped 1 base, with 13 bases sitting between them. Germline-derived CDR1 and CDR2 are SGHVS and FQNEAQ. CDR3 length equals 15 residues. The CDR3 sequence: CASSSGDGRNTEAFF. The CDR3 DNA sequence: TGTGCCAGCAGCTCAGGGGACGGACGGAACACTGAAGCTTTCTTT.

V is TRBV10-2 and J is TRBJ2-5; D might be TRBD2 (5 bases). V was clipped by 6 bases and J by 5 bases, with 16 bases between them. Germline V CDR1 and CDR2: WSHSY, SAAADI. This CDR3 contains 14 residues. The CDR3 loop is CASRGSTRRETQYF. DNA of the CDR3: TGCGCCAGCAGGGGCTCTACTAGGCGGGAGACCCAGTACTTC.

This sequence joins TRBV2 and TRBJ2-2; no reliable D call. The CDR3 length is 11 residues. Deletions cut 6 bases from V and 6 bases from J, with 5 bases between. Germline CDR1 and CDR2: SNHLY and FYNNEI. This CDR3 reads CASRGPGELFF. The CDR3 DNA follows: TGTGCCAGCAGGGGTCCCGGGGAGCTGTTTTTT. Drawing the rest from reference TRBV2 and TRBJ2-2, the complete variable domain is EPEVTQTPSHQVTQMGQEVILRCVPISNHLYFYWYRQILGQKVEFLVSFYNNEISEKSEIFDDQFSVERPDGSNFTLKIRSTKLEDSAMYFCASRGPGELFFGEGSRLTVL.

The rearrangement links TRBV7-9 to TRBJ1-1; D may be TRBD1 (5 bases). The CDR3 sequence is 13 residues long. Deletions cut 6 bases from V and 4 bases from J, with 12 bases between. Germline assignment: CDR1 SEHNR and CDR2 FQNEAQ (reference sequence). CDR3 sequence (DNA): TGTGCCAGCAGGGGACTATCCGGCACTGAAGCTTTCTTT. Translated, it gives CASRGLSGTEAFF.

In this sample, this clone turned up a few times. The V call is TRBV6-1, the J call TRBJ1-1; weak D call: TRBD1 (6 bases). The CDR3 consists of 12 residues. From germline, CDR1 is MNHNS and CDR2 SASEGT. Trimming pared 9 bases from V and 3 bases from J, leaving 11 bases between. Written as DNA, the CDR3 is TGTGCCAGTCAGGGGAGCTACACTGAAGCTTTCTTT. Amino acids: CASQGSYTEAFF.

The chain employs TRBV7-8 and TRBJ1-2; D remains unclear. Trimming shortened V by 1 base and J by 8 bases, and 8 bases separated the two germline ends. Germline V gene lookup returns CDR1 SGHVS and CDR2 FQNEAQ. The CDR3 runs to 12 residues. CDR3 sequence (DNA): TGTGCCAGCAGCTTAGTCGGGCAAGGCTACACCTTC. Protein product: CASSLVGQGYTF.

This clone was observed a handful of times. The chain joins TRBV12-5 to TRBJ1-1; D is unclear. The CDR3 loop spans 12 amino acids. Looked up from germline, CDR1 is LGHNT and CDR2 is FRNRAP. V dropped 3 bases and J dropped 6 bases, with 8 bases sitting between them. The CDR3 DNA follows: TGTGCTAGTGGTTTAGAGGAGGCTGAAGCTTTCTTT. It yields the protein CASGLEEAEAFF. Full variable domain (rest looked up from reference TRBV12-5 and TRBJ1-1): DARVTQTPRHKVTEMGQEVTMRCQPILGHNTVFWYRQTMMQGLELLAYFRNRAPLDDSGMPKDRFSAEMPDATLATLKIQPSEPRDSAVYFCASGLEEAEAFFGQGTRLTVV.

The chain combines TRBV4-2 with TRBJ2-3; tentative D call: TRBD2 (6 bases). Trimming took 1 base from V and 4 from J, leaving 9 bases between them. The CDR3 has 14 amino acids. Per the germline V gene, CDR1 is LGHNA and CDR2 is YNFKEQ. CDR3 nucleotides: TGTGCCAGCAGCCAAGCCCTAGCGCCAGATACGCAGTATTTT. It specifies CASSQALAPDTQYF.

This rearrangement joins TRBV19 to TRBJ1-1; D possibly corresponds to TRBD1 (5 bases). From germline, CDR1 is LNHDA and CDR2 SQIVND (reference sequence). This CDR3 comprises 14 residues. V lost 6 bases and J lost 5, with 16 bases in between. The CDR3 DNA reads as TGTGCCAGTAGGAAATGGGGGGATCGAACTGAAGCTTTCTTT. Encoded protein: CASRKWGDRTEAFF. The full variable domain, rest sourced from reference TRBV19 and TRBJ1-1, is DGGITQSPKYLFRKEGQNVTLSCEQNLNHDAMYWYRQDPGQGLRLIYYSQIVNDFQKGDIAEGYSVSREKKESFPLTVTSAQKNPTAFYLCASRKWGDRTEAFFGQGTRLTVV.

The J gene is TRBJ1-2, the V gene TRBV2; D unclear. Germline lookup yields CDR1 SNHLY and CDR2 FYNNEI. Deletions cut 4 bases from V and 5 bases from J, with 14 bases between. This CDR3 has 14 residues. CDR3 sequence (DNA): TGTGCCAGCAGTGGTGAGGGAATGAAGTATGGCTACACCTTC. Protein product: CASSGEGMKYGYTF.

The J gene is TRBJ1-1, the V gene TRBV29-1; TRBD1 matches 11 bases. After removal of 4 bases from V and 2 bases from J, the junction contained 3 bases not matched to a gene. The CDR3 is 14 amino acids. From germline, CDR1 is SQVTM and CDR2 ANQGSEA. The CDR3 protein is CSVGTGGHNTEAFF. The CDR3 coding sequence is TGCAGCGTTGGGACAGGGGGCCACAACACTGAAGCTTTCTTT.